The rows below give T cell receptor beta chains drawn from one sample of a study of CD8 T cells in Susac syndrome. One entry per CDR3 protein, called by TCRdb with MiXCR from the immunoSEQ multiplex PCR reads. The sample records about 210,000 distinct CDR3 sequences, 90% to 95% being singletons. Sequencing was carried out using CD4+ T cells from PBMCs. These receptors were obtained from a human donor in good health. Both conserved end residues are trimmed from each CDR3. Fields, in order: D gene, J gene, V gene, CDR3 protein. A D gene is named only where the DNA matches it firmly.

>NA|TRBJ2-3|TRBV5-1
ASSLEAGRDTQY
>NA|TRBJ2-6|TRBV29-1
SVPQAGANVLT
>NA|TRBJ2-3|TRBV19
ASSIDRSGAQY
>TRBD2|TRBJ2-1|TRBV3-1
ASRPIAGGPDEQF
>NA|TRBJ2-2|TRBV4-3
ASSEGHINTGELF
>NA|TRBJ1-6|TRBV19
ASSGGSPALKDSPLH
>NA|TRBJ2-1|TRBV20-1
SPLPQLYNEQF
>TRBD1|TRBJ1-5|TRBV15
ATSAAWYPGQVYDSNQPQH
>NA|TRBJ1-2|TRBV29-1
SVGQVYGYT
>TRBD2|TRBJ2-1|TRBV2
ASITSGRGAEQF
>NA|TRBJ2-2|TRBV19
ATNRDPPLTGELF
>TRBD1|TRBJ1-4|TRBV29-1
SVTTGGDEKLF
>NA|TRBJ1-2|TRBV19
ASRYSDGYT
>TRBD2|TRBJ2-1|TRBV29-1
SVDALARSYNEQF
>TRBD1|TRBJ2-5|TRBV29-1
SVLRTGNQETQY
>NA|TRBJ1-2|TRBV2
ASSAGTSYGYT
>NA|TRBJ2-5|TRBV3-1
ASSVEGKETQY
>TRBD1|TRBJ1-5|TRBV5-6
ASSGQGVLDQPQH
>NA|TRBJ1-5|TRBV24-1
ASQVVSRDQPQH
>TRBD2|TRBJ2-3|TRBV10-3
AIKTSGGSDTQY
>NA|TRBJ2-1|TRBV15
ATSRDSVLKVNEQF
>NA|TRBJ2-5|TRBV12-3/TRBV12-4
ASSLGRQETQY
>NA|TRBJ2-5|TRBV5-1
ASSLDRETQY
>NA|TRBJ1-1|TRBV30
AWGPHLNTEAF
>TRBD1|TRBJ1-2|TRBV18
ASSWTTGQPGYGYT
>NA|TRBJ2-7|TRBV4-3
ASSPAGGLVRY
>NA|TRBJ1-2|TRBV4-1
ASSHTPGRTNYGYT
>NA|TRBJ1-1|TRBV18
ASSPPSEGNTEAF
>NA|TRBJ2-4|TRBV7-3
ASSPSPLWGKNIQY
>NA|TRBJ2-2|TRBV20-1
SARDHIRGGELF
>TRBD1|TRBJ1-3|TRBV3-1
ASSHTGDSGNTIY
>TRBD1|TRBJ2-7|TRBV9
ASSPGTVKGWQY
>NA|TRBJ1-2|TRBV4-1
ASSQAWGVI
>NA|TRBJ2-3|TRBV29-1
SVTPGGGTDTQY
>NA|TRBJ2-2|TRBV12-3/TRBV12-4
ASSLGFTGELF
>NA|TRBJ2-7|TRBV7-2
ASSFSAYEQY
>NA|TRBJ2-5|TRBV20-1
KTLRVRAVTLETQY
>NA|TRBJ2-5|TRBV20-1
SAVVMGETQY
>NA|TRBJ1-5|TRBV27
ASSKVIGFQPQH
>TRBD1|TRBJ1-4|TRBV4-1
ASSQDETGGLRVEKLF
>TRBD2|TRBJ2-5|TRBV5-4
ASKYRLAVQETQY
>NA|TRBJ2-5|TRBV30
AWKDSSWETQY
>TRBD2|TRBJ2-5|TRBV9
ASSVGASGRQETQY
>NA|TRBJ1-1|TRBV24-1
ADIRSGTEAF
>NA|TRBJ2-5|TRBV20-1
SARTGPETQY
>NA|TRBJ2-3|TRBV2
ASSDAGTDTQY
>TRBD1|TRBJ1-2|TRBV19
ASSIRDRGRGYT
>NA|TRBJ1-2|TRBV9
ASSTLLGGTYGYT
>NA|TRBJ1-2|TRBV7-2
ASSASGGRT
>NA|TRBJ1-2|TRBV9
ASSEDVWGFQGGYT
>NA|TRBJ2-5|TRBV3-1
ASSTPSLAETQY
>NA|TRBJ1-5|TRBV20-1
SAEDRNQPQH
>NA|TRBJ1-2|TRBV28
ASSLQYGYT
>NA|TRBJ1-1|TRBV7-9
ASSWDVEAF
>TRBD2|TRBJ2-2|TRBV12-3/TRBV12-4
ASSPPRTSGGPQLTGELF
>NA|TRBJ2-7|TRBV3-1
ASSQETNSYEQY
>NA|TRBJ2-7|TRBV2
ASIRAYEQY
>NA|TRBJ2-1|TRBV3-1
ASSQEIGRQASSYNEQF
>NA|TRBJ1-1|TRBV20-1
SARVFDKNEAF
>TRBD2|TRBJ2-7|TRBV5-1
ASSLRTSGSREQY